These T cell receptor beta chains were read from a single sample in a study of persistence of HIV-infected CD4 T cells. Their antigens remain unidentified. Method: immunoSEQ multiplex PCR; TCRdb's copy keeps in-frame clones and lacks some. The repertoire includes about 40,000 clones, roughly 90% of them detected once, and about 1.3% sits in the top ten. Source: CD4+ T cells sorted from PBMCs after roughly 18-hour stimulation, taken from a patient who received antiretroviral therapy. These receptors were collected from an adult man with HIV who was CMV-seropositive. The CDR3 runs from the conserved cysteine through the conserved F or W. D genes are given only for firm matches. Clone size, where shown, is once, few, many, or a class for clones that have expanded.

>NA|TRBV10-3|NA|TRBJ1-1
CAISGGFRLERGTEAFF
TGTGCCATCAGTGGCGGCTTCAGACTGGAGCGGGGCACTGAAGCTTTCTTT
>NA|TRBV15|NA|TRBJ2-1
CATGTAGSYNEQFF
TGTGCCACCGGGACGGCGGGGTCCTACAATGAGCAGTTCTTC
>NA|TRBV13|NA|TRBJ2-7
CASSFLRAGGSYEQYF
TGTGCCAGCAGCTTTTTACGGGCAGGAGGTAGCTACGAGCAGTACTTC
>TRBD1|TRBV2|NA|TRBJ2-7
CASRRQGIDEQYF
TGTGCCAGCAGGAGACAGGGGATCGACGAGCAGTACTTC
>TRBD1|TRBV14|once|TRBJ2-5
CASSRRQGRETQYF
TGTGCCAGCAGCCGCCGACAGGGGAGAGAGACCCAGTACTTC
>NA|TRBV18|NA|TRBJ2-2
CASSPWSETGELFF
TGTGCCAGCTCACCATGGTCCGAAACCGGGGAGCTGTTTTTT
>TRBD1|TRBV12-5|NA|TRBJ2-7
CASAPGSPGQGTYEQYF
TGTGCTAGTGCCCCTGGTAGCCCCGGACAGGGGACATACGAGCAGTACTTC
>TRBD2|TRBV19|NA|TRBJ2-2
CASSIRGGVDTGELFF
TGTGCCAGTAGTATTCGGGGGGGCGTTGACACCGGGGAGCTGTTTTTT
>NA|TRBV7-5|NA|TRBJ2-7
CARSFRTPSYEQYF
TGTGCCAGAAGCTTCCGGACACCTTCCTACGAGCAGTACTTC
>NA|TRBV28|NA|TRBJ2-1
CASSLGGGSRYNEQFF
TGTGCCAGCAGTTTAGGTGGAGGGAGCAGGTACAATGAGCAGTTCTTC
>TRBD2|TRBV19|few|TRBJ2-2
CASSIRKASGGRNTGELFF
TGTGCCAGTAGTATAAGGAAGGCTAGCGGGGGGCGTAACACCGGGGAGCTGTTTTTT
>NA|TRBV21-1|NA|TRBJ2-3
CASSNSATGNGTDTQYF
TGTGCCAGCAGCAACTCGGCGACAGGGAACGGCACAGATACGCAGTATTTT
>TRBD1|TRBV5-1|once|TRBJ2-5
CASSGDRGTQETQYF
TGCGCCAGCAGCGGCGACAGGGGTACCCAAGAGACCCAGTACTTC
>NA|TRBV18|NA|TRBJ2-5
CASSPPSYSQETQYF
TGTGCCAGCTCACCACCTTCATACAGTCAAGAGACCCAGTACTTC
>NA|TRBV7-6|once|TRBJ1-6
CAGIPHLSYRDRTQGSPLHF
TGTGCCGGGATTCCCCATCTGTCGTACAGGGACCGTACCCAGGGTTCACCCCTCCACTTT
>TRBD2|TRBV5-1|NA|TRBJ2-3
CASSLGGTSGSADTQYF
TGCGCCAGCAGCTTGGGGGGGACTAGCGGGAGCGCAGATACGCAGTATTTT
>NA|TRBV18|NA|TRBJ2-1
CASSPSRNEQFF
TGTGCCAGCTCACCATCGCGAAATGAGCAGTTCTTC
>TRBD1|TRBV5-1|NA|TRBJ1-1
CASSRDREGDTEAFF
TGCGCCAGCAGCAGGGACAGGGAGGGGGACACTGAAGCTTTCTTT
>NA|TRBV28|NA|TRBJ1-2
CASSPLLQAGGYGYTF
TGTGCCAGCAGCCCCTTACTCCAGGCAGGAGGCTATGGCTACACCTTC
>TRBD2|TRBV9|NA|TRBJ2-3
CASSGTSGRTDTQYF
TGTGCCAGCAGCGGTACTAGCGGGAGGACAGATACGCAGTATTTT
>TRBD1|TRBV6-5|NA|TRBJ1-1
CASRADRATEAFF
TGTGCCAGCAGGGCGGACAGGGCAACTGAAGCTTTCTTT
>TRBD2|TRBV4-1|NA|TRBJ2-1
CASSLTSDYNEQFF
TGCGCCAGCAGCCTCACTAGCGATTACAATGAGCAGTTCTTC
>NA|TRBV24-1|NA|TRBJ2-1
CATSALNEQFF
TGTGCCACCAGTGCGCTTAATGAGCAGTTCTTC
>NA|TRBV3-1/TRBV3-2|NA|TRBJ2-1
CASSQGRTGSNEQFF
TGTGCCAGCAGCCAGGGCCGGACGGGCTCCAATGAGCAGTTCTTC
>NA|TRBV5-6|NA|TRBJ1-3
CASSSGQLTSGNTIYF
TGTGCCAGCAGCTCCGGACAGTTAACCTCTGGAAACACCATATATTTT
>TRBD1|TRBV7-2|NA|TRBJ2-5
CASSLVPGQGQETQYF
TGTGCCAGCAGCTTAGTCCCGGGACAGGGGCAAGAGACCCAGTACTTC
>NA|TRBV27|NA|TRBJ2-6
CASSSGMGRSGANVLTF
TGTGCCAGCAGTTCTGGGATGGGTCGCTCTGGGGCCAACGTCCTGACTTTC
>TRBD1|TRBV3-1/TRBV3-2|NA|TRBJ1-4
CASSHQGGRKEKLFF
TGTGCCAGCAGCCACCAGGGGGGGCGGAAAGAAAAACTGTTTTTT
>NA|TRBV27|NA|TRBJ1-5
CASSRGTSNQPQHF
TGTGCCAGCAGCAGAGGAACTTCCAATCAGCCCCAGCATTTT
>NA|TRBV19|NA|TRBJ1-5
CASSNRLLPQHF
TGTGCCAGTAGTAATCGGTTGTTGCCCCAGCATTTT
>TRBD1|TRBV25-1|once|TRBJ1-2
CASSGLGQGTRLRYGYTF
TGTGCCAGCAGTGGATTGGGACAGGGGACTCGCTTACGTTATGGCTACACCTTC
>NA|TRBV4-3|NA|TRBJ1-4
CASSQTTGRANEKLFF
TGCGCCAGCAGCCAGACCACAGGGAGGGCTAATGAAAAACTGTTTTTT
>NA|TRBV6-1|NA|TRBJ2-7
CASSEIFLSSYEQYF
TGTGCCAGCAGTGAAATCTTCCTCAGCTCCTACGAGCAGTACTTC
>TRBD1|TRBV10-3|NA|TRBJ1-1
CAISGQGPLSEAFF
TGTGCCATCAGCGGACAGGGGCCGTTAAGTGAAGCTTTCTTT
>NA|TRBV6-1|NA|TRBJ2-1
CASSAWGADRSRSEQFF
TGTGCCAGCAGTGCCTGGGGGGCGGACAGGTCTCGATCTGAGCAGTTCTTC
>TRBD1|TRBV15|NA|TRBJ2-5
CATSRDGTGAFQETQYF
TGTGCCACCAGCAGAGATGGAACAGGGGCTTTCCAAGAGACCCAGTACTTC